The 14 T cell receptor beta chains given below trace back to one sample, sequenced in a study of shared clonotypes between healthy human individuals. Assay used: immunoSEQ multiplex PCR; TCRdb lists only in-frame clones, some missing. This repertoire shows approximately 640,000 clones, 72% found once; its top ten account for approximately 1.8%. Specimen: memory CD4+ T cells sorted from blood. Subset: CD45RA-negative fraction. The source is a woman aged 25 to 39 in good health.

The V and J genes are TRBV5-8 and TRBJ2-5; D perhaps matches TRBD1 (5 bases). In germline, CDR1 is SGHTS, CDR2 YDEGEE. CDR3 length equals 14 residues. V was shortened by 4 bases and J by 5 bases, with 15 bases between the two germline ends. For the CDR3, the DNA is TGTGCCAGCAGCGTTGGGCAGGGTCAGGAGACCCAGTACTTC. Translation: CASSVGQGQETQYF. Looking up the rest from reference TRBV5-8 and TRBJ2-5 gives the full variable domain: EAGVTQSPTHLIKTRGQQATLRCSPISGHTSVYWYQQALGLGLQFLLWYDEGEERNRGNFPPRFSGRQFPNYSSELNVNALELEDSALYLCASSVGQGQETQYFGPGTRLLVL.

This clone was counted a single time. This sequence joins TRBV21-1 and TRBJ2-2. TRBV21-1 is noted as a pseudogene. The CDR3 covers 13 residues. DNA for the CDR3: TGTGCCAGCAGCAAAGACCCCACCGGGGAGCTGTTTTTT. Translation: CASSKDPTGELFF.

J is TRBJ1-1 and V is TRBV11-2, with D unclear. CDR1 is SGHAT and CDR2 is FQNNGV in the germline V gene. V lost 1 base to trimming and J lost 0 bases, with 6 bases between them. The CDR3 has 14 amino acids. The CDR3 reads CASSLGILNTEAFF. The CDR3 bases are TGTGCCAGCAGCTTAGGGATATTGAACACTGAAGCTTTCTTT.

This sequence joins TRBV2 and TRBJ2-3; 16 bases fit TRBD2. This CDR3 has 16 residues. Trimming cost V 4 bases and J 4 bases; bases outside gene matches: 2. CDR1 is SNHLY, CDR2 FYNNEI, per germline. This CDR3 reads CASSAGTSGRADTQYF. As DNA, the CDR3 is TGTGCCAGCAGTGCCGGGACTAGCGGGAGGGCAGATACGCAGTATTTT. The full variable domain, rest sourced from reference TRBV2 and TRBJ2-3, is EPEVTQTPSHQVTQMGQEVILRCVPISNHLYFYWYRQILGQKVEFLVSFYNNEISEKSEIFDDQFSVERPDGSNFTLKIRSTKLEDSAMYFCASSAGTSGRADTQYFGPGTRLTVL.

CDR3 loop: CASSMTGASGYTF. The CDR3 DNA reads TGTGCCAGCAGCATGACAGGGGCGAGCGGCTACACCTTC. The chain employs TRBV5-4 and TRBJ1-2; TRBD1 matches 8 bases. Germline assignment: CDR1 SGHNT and CDR2 YYREEE (reference sequence). This CDR3 comprises 13 residues. The J segment lost 8 bases and the V segment lost 4 bases, leaving 7 bases of the junction unmatched.

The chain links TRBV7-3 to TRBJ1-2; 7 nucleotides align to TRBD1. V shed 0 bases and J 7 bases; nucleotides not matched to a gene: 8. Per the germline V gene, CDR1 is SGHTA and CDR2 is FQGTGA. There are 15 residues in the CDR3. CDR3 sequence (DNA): TGTGCCAGCAGCTTAACCCGGACAGGCCAGGGTGGCTACACCTTC. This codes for CASSLTRTGQGGYTF. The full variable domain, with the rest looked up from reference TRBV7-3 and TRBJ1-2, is GAGVSQTPSNKVTEKGKYVELRCDPISGHTALYWYRQSLGQGPEFLIYFQGTGAADDSGLPNDRFFAVRPEGSVSTLKIQRTERGDSAVYLCASSLTRTGQGGYTFGSGTRLTVV.

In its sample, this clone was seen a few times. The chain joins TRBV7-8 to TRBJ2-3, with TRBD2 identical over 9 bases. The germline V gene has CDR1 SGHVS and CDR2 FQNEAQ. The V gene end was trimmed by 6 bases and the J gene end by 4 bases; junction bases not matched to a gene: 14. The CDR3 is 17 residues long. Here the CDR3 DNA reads TGTGCCAGCAGACCCCTTCCGCTAGCGGGATTTTCAGATACGCAGTATTTT. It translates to CASRPLPLAGFSDTQYF.

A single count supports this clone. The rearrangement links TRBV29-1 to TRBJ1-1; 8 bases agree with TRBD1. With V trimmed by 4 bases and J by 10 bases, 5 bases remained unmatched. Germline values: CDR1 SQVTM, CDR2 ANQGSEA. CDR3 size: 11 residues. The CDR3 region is CSVGQGARAFF. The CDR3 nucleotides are TGCAGCGTTGGCCAGGGGGCGAGAGCTTTCTTT. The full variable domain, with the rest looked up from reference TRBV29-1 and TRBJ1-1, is SAVISQKPSRDICQRGTSLTIQCQVDSQVTMMFWYRQQPGQSLTLIATANQGSEATYESGFVIDKFPISRPNLTFSTLTVSNMSPEDSSIYLCSVGQGARAFFGQGTRLTVV.

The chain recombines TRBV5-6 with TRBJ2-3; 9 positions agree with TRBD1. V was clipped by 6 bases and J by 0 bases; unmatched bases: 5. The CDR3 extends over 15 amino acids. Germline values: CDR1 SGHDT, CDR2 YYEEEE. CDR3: CASTGQGGSTDTQYF. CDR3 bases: TGTGCCAGCACGGGACAGGGAGGGAGCACAGATACGCAGTATTTT.

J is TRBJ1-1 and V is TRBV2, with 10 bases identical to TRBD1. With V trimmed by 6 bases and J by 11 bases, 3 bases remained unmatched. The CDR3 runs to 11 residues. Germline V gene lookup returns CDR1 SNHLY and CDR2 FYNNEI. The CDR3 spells CASRGTGVAFF. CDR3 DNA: TGTGCCAGCAGGGGGACAGGGGTGGCTTTCTTT.

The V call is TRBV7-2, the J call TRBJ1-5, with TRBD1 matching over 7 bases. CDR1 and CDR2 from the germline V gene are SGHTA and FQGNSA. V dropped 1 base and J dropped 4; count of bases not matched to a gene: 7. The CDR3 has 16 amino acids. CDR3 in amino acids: CASSLVAGGANQPQHF. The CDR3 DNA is TGTGCCAGCAGCTTAGTGGCAGGGGGTGCGAATCAGCCCCAGCATTTT.

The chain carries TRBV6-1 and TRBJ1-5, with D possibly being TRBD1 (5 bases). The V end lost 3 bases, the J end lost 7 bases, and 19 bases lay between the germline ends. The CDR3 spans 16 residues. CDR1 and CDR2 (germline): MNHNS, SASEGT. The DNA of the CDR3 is TGTGCCAGCAGTGACCCCAGCAGGGCCCCCAAACAGCCCCAGCATTTT. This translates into CASSDPSRAPKQPQHF.

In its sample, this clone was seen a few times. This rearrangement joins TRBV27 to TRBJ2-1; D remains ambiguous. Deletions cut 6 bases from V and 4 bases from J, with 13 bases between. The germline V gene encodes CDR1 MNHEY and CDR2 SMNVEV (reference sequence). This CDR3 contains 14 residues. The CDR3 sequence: CASRVKFIYNEQFF. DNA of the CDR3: TGTGCCAGCAGGGTTAAGTTTATTTACAATGAGCAGTTCTTC.

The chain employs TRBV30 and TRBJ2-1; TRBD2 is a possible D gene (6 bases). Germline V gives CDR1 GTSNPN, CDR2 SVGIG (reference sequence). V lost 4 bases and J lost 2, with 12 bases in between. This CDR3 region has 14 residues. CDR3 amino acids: CAWIGRGPYNEQFF. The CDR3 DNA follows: TGTGCCTGGATAGGGCGGGGACCCTACAATGAGCAGTTCTTC.